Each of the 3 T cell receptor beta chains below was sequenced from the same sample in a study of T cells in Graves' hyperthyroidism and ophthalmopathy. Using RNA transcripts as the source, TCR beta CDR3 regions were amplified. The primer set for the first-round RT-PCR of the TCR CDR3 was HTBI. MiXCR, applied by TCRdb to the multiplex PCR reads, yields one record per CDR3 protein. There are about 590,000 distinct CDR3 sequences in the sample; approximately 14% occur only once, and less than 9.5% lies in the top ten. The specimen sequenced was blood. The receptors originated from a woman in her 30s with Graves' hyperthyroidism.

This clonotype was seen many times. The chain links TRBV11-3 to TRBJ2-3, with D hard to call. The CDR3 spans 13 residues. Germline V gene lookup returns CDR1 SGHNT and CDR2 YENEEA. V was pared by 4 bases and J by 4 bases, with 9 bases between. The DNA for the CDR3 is TGTGCCAGCAGCTCCGTGGGTTCAGATACGCAGTATTTT. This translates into CASSSVGSDTQYF.

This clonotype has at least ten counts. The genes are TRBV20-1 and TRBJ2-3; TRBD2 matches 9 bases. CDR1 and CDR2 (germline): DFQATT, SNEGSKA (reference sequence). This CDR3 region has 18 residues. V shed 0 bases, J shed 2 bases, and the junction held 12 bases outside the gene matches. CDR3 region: CSAREAGGAGGLTDTQYF. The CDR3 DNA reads TGCAGTGCTAGAGAGGCTGGAGGAGCGGGAGGTCTCACAGATACGCAGTATTTT.

The CDR3 DNA reads TGTGCCAGCATCCGCGGTTATAGCAATCAGCCCCAGCATTTT. Translating it yields CASIRGYSNQPQHF. The chain uses TRBV6-2 or TRBV6-3 and TRBJ1-5; no clear D gene. Per germline, CDR1 MNHEY and CDR2 SVGEGT. Trimming took 7 bases from V and 0 from J, leaving 10 bases between them. The CDR3 consists of 14 residues.